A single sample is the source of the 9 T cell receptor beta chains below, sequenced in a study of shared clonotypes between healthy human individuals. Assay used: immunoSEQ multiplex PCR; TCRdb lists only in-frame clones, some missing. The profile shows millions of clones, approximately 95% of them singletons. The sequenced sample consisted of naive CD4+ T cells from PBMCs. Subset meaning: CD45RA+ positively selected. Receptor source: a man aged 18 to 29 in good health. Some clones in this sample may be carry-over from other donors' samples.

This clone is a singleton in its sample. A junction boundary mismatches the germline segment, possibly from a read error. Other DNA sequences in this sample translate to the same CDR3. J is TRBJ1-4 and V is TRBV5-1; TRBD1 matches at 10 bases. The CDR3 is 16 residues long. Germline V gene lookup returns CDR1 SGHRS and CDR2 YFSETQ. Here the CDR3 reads CASSTGQGLTNEKLFF. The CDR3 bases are TGCGCCAGCAGCACGGGACAGGGGTTAACTAATGAAAAACTATTTTTT.

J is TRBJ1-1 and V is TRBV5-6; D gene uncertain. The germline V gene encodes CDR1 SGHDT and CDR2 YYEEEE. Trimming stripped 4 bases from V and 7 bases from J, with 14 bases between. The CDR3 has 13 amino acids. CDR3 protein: CASSPGPSDEAFF. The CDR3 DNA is TGTGCCAGCAGCCCGGGCCCGAGCGATGAAGCTTTCTTT.

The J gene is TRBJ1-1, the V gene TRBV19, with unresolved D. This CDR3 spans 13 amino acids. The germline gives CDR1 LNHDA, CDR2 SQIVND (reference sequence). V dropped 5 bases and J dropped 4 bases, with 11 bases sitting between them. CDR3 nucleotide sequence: TGTGCCAGTAGTGCGGACCTAGGCACTGAAGCTTTCTTT. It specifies CASSADLGTEAFF. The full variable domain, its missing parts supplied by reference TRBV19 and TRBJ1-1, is DGGITQSPKYLFRKEGQNVTLSCEQNLNHDAMYWYRQDPGQGLRLIYYSQIVNDFQKGDIAEGYSVSREKKESFPLTVTSAQKNPTAFYLCASSADLGTEAFFGQGTRLTVV.

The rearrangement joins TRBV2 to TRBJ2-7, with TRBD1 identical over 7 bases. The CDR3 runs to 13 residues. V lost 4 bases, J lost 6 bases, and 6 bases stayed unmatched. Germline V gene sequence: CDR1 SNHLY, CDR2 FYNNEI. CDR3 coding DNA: TGTGCCAGCAGTGGCGAGGGGGCCTTCGAGCAGTACTTC. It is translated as CASSGEGAFEQYF.

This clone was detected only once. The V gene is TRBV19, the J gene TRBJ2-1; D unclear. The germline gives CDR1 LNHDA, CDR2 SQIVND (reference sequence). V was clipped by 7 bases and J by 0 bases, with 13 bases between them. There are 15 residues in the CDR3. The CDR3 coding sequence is TGTGCCAGTACCAAGGGCGGCAGCTCCTACAATGAGCAGTTCTTC. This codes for CASTKGGSSYNEQFF.

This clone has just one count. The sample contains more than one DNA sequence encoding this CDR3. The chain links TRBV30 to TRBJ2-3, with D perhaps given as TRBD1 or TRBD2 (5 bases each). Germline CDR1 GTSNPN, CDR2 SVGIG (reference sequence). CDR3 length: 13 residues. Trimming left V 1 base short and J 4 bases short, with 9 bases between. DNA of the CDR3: TGTGCCTGGAGTGCAGGGACCGCAGATACGCAGTATTTT. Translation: CAWSAGTADTQYF.

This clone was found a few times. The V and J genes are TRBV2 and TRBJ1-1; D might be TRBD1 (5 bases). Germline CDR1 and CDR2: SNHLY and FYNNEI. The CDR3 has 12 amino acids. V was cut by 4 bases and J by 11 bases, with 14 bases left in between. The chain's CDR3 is CASSVTLEGAFF. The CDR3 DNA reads TGTGCCAGCAGTGTGACCCTCGAGGGGGCTTTCTTT.

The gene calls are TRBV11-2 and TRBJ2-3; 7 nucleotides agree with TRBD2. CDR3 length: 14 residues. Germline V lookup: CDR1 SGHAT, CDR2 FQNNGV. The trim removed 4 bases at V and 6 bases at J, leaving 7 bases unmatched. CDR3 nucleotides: TGTGCCAGCAGCTCGCAGGGAGGGGCCGATACGCAGTATTTT. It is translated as CASSSQGGADTQYF.

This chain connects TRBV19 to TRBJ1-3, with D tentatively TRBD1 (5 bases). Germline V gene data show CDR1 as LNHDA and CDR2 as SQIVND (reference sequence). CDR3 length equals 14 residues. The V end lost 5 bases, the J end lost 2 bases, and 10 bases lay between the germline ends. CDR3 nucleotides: TGTGCCAGTAGTGCAGGGCTGACTGGAAACACCATATATTTT. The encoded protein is CASSAGLTGNTIYF.